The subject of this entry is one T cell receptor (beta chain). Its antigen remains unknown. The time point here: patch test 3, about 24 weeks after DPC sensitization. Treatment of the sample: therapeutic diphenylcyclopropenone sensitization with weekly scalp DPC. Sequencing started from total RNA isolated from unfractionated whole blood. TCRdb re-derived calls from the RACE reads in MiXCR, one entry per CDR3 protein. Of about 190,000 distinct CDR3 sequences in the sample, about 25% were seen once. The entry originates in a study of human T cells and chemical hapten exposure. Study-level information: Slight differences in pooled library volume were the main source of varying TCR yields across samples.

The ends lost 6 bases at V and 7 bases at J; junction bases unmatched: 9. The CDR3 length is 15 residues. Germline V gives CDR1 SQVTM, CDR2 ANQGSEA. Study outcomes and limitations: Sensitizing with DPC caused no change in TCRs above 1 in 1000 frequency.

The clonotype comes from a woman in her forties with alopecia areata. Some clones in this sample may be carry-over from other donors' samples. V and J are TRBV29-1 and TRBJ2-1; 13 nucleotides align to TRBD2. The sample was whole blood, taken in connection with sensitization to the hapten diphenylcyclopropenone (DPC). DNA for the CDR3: TGCAGCGTCCCCCGGACTAGCGGGAGAGGGAATGAGCAGTTCTTC. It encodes CSVPRTSGRGNEQFF.